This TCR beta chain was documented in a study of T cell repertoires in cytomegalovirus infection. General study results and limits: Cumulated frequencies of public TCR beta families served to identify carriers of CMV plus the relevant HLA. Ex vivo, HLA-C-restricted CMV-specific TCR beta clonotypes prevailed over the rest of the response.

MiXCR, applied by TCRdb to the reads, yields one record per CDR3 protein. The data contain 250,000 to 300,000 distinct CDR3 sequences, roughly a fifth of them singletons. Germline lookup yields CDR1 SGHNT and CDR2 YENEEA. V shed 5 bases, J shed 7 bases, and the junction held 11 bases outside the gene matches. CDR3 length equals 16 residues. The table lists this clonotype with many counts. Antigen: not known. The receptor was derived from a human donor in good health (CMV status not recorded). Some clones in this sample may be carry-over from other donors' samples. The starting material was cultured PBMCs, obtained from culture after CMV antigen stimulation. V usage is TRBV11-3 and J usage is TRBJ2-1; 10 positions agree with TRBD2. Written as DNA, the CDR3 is TGTGCCAGCAGCCCCCGGACTAGCGGCAGAATAAATGAGCAGTTCTTC. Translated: CASSPRTSGRINEQFF.